This TCR beta chain was profiled in a study of blood T cell repertoires in COVID-19. The CDR3 is 17 amino acids. Germline assignment: CDR1 MNHEY and CDR2 SVGEGT. V lost 2 bases, J lost 5 bases, and 10 bases stayed unmatched. Assay: immunoSEQ multiplex PCR; the TCRdb copy retains only in-frame clones and omits some. This sample carries roughly 240,000 clones, around 86% of them seen once, and the ten largest clones take 5% to 7%. V is TRBV6-2 or TRBV6-3 and J is TRBJ2-2, with 8 positions matching TRBD1. The TCR was taken from a woman at least 80 years old with COVID-19, enrolled during active disease. Input material: peripheral blood. As DNA, the CDR3 is TGTGCCAGCAGTTACAGACAGGGGATACGGGGGACCGGGGAGCTGTTTTTT. It is translated as CASSYRQGIRGTGELFF.